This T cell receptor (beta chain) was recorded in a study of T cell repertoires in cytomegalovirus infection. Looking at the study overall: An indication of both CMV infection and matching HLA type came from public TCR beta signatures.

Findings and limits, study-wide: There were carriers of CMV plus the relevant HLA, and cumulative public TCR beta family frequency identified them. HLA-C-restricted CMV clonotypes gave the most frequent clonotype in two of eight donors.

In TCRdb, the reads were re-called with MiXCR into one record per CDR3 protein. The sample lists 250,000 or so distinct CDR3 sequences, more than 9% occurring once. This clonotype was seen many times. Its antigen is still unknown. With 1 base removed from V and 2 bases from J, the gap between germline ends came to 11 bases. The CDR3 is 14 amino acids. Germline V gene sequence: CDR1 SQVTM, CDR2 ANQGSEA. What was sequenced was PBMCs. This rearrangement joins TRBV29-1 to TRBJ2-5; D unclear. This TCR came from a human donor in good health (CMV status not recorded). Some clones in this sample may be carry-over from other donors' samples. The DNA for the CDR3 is TGCAGCGTTGAAGCTCCCGGATGGCAAGAGACCCAGTACTTC. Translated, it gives CSVEAPGWQETQYF.